The 17 T cell receptor beta chains in this list originate from one sample, sequenced in a study of blood T cell repertoires in COVID-19. The repertoire was sequenced with immunoSEQ multiplex PCR; TCRdb's copy has only in-frame clones and lacks some. The table shows hundreds of thousands of clones, with 87% occurring only once. What was sequenced was PBMCs or T cells enriched from blood (not recorded which). The receptor source for this set is a woman aged 25 to 39 with acute COVID-19.

The chain uses TRBV7-9 and TRBJ1-5; a possible D gene is TRBD1 (5 bases). The CDR3 spans 19 residues. Trimming took 1 base from V and 0 from J, leaving 19 bases between them. Germline V gives CDR1 SEHNR, CDR2 FQNEAQ (reference sequence). The CDR3 nucleotides are TGTGCCAGCAGCTTAGTTGTAGGGGATCCCCTAAATAGCAATCAGCCCCAGCATTTT. Protein sequence: CASSLVVGDPLNSNQPQHF.

The chain couples TRBV7-8 to TRBJ1-1, with D perhaps TRBD1 (6 bases). The CDR3 extends over 14 amino acids. The germline V gene has CDR1 SGHVS and CDR2 FQNEAQ. V lost 3 bases and J lost 4, with 12 bases in between. The CDR3 DNA follows: TGTGCCAGCAGCTTCACAGGGTCGGGCACTGAAGCTTTCTTT. Protein sequence: CASSFTGSGTEAFF.

This chain uses TRBV5-6 with TRBJ2-1; D possibly corresponds to TRBD1 (6 bases). The CDR3 runs 14 residues. Per the germline V gene, CDR1 is SGHDT and CDR2 is YYEEEE. Deletions cut 2 bases from V and 4 bases from J, with 10 bases between. The CDR3 loop reads CASSLAGDYNEQFF. The DNA for the CDR3 is TGTGCCAGCAGCTTAGCAGGGGATTACAATGAGCAGTTCTTC.

This clone was seen only once. The CDR3 sequence: CAWRTMGQAGLYGYTF. In DNA form, the CDR3 reads TGTGCCTGGAGAACTATGGGACAGGCGGGTCTATATGGCTACACCTTC. J is TRBJ1-2 and V is TRBV30, with 8 bases matching TRBD1. CDR1 and CDR2 (germline): GTSNPN, SVGIG (reference sequence). The CDR3 length is 16 residues. The junction had 14 bases not matched to a gene; V was cut back by 3 bases and J by 5 bases. The variable domain in full, with the rest retrieved from reference TRBV30 and TRBJ1-2, is SQTIHQWPATLVQPVGSPLSLECTVEGTSNPNLYWYRQAAGRGLQLLFYSVGIGQISSEVPQNLSASRPQDRQFILSSKKLLLSDSGFYLCAWRTMGQAGLYGYTFGSGTRLTVV.

This sequence joins TRBV19 and TRBJ2-2; D remains ambiguous. This CDR3 region has 12 residues. The V end lost 6 bases, the J end lost 6 bases, and 8 bases lay between the germline ends. Germline-derived CDR1 and CDR2 are LNHDA and SQIVND (reference sequence). The CDR3, as DNA: TGTGCCAGTAGACCGGTTGCCGGGGAGCTGTTTTTT. Protein product: CASRPVAGELFF.

The chain couples TRBV11-3 to TRBJ2-7; 7 bases match TRBD2. Trimming at V came to 1 base and at J to 2 bases, leaving 5 bases not matched to a gene. The CDR3 contains 15 residues. Germline V gene lookup returns CDR1 SGHNT and CDR2 YENEEA. CDR3 sequence: CASSLAGGGPYEQYF. CDR3 in DNA: TGTGCCAGCAGCTTAGCTGGCGGGGGACCCTACGAGCAGTACTTC.

V gene TRBV14 combines with J gene TRBJ2-7; 8 positions match TRBD2. The CDR3 is 15 residues long. Germline V lookup: CDR1 SGHDN, CDR2 FVKESK. Germline trimming cut 0 bases from V and 3 bases from J; bases unmatched to any gene: 4. The CDR3 nucleotides read TGTGCCAGCAGCCAAGAAGGGACTAGTCTCTACGAGCAGTACTTC. It codes for CASSQEGTSLYEQYF.

The chain has TRBV2 and TRBJ2-7; TRBD1 might be the D (6 bases). The CDR3 runs to 14 residues. Germline V CDR1 and CDR2: SNHLY, FYNNEI. Trimming took off 0 bases at V and 7 bases at J, with 13 bases between the two ends. CDR3: CASSEAAGVLEQYF. In DNA form, the CDR3 reads TGTGCCAGCAGTGAAGCTGCAGGGGTCCTGGAGCAGTACTTC.

J is TRBJ2-7 and V is TRBV9, with TRBD2 as a possible D gene (5 bases). V was clipped by 0 bases and J by 6 bases, with 19 bases between them. Germline CDR1 is SGDLS and CDR2 is YYNGEE. The CDR3 is 16 amino acids. The CDR3 bases are TGTGCCAGCAGCGTAGGAGCCCTGGGTTTGGGGAGCGAGCAGTACTTC. It specifies CASSVGALGLGSEQYF.

The V call is TRBV18, the J call TRBJ1-2; D not resolved. From germline, CDR1 is KGHSH and CDR2 LQKENI. The CDR3 is made up of 16 amino acids. The V gene lost 5 bases and the J gene lost 4 bases, with 20 bases spanning the gap. This CDR3 reads CASSSLVFDGSYGYTF. For the CDR3, the DNA is TGTGCCAGCTCATCATTGGTTTTTGATGGCAGCTATGGCTACACCTTC.

This clone appeared a single time. The V call is TRBV19, the J call TRBJ1-5; TRBD1 might be the D (5 bases). The V and J ends lost 3 bases and 0 bases respectively, with 9 bases between them. Germline V gene lookup returns CDR1 LNHDA and CDR2 SQIVND (reference sequence). The CDR3 totals 15 residues. The chain's CDR3 is CASSIGGSSNQPQHF. The CDR3 coding sequence is TGTGCCAGTAGTATCGGGGGAAGTAGCAATCAGCCCCAGCATTTT.

The V gene is TRBV4-2, the J gene TRBJ2-3; D is possibly TRBD2 (6 bases). V lost 0 bases to trimming and J lost 4 bases, with 8 bases between them. Germline-derived CDR1 and CDR2 are LGHNA and YNFKEQ. The CDR3 is 14 amino acids. The CDR3 nucleotides read TGTGCCAGCAGCCAAGAGGGGGGATCAGATACGCAGTATTTT. Amino acid sequence: CASSQEGGSDTQYF.

The chain recombines TRBV12-5 with TRBJ2-5, with TRBD1 identical over 11 bases. From germline, CDR1 is LGHNT and CDR2 FRNRAP. With V trimmed by 1 base and J by 1 base, 5 bases remained unmatched. CDR3 length: 17 amino acids. CDR3 DNA: TGTGCTAGTGGTTTGGGGACAGGGGGCGCCGGCCAAGAGACCCAGTACTTC. Protein sequence: CASGLGTGGAGQETQYF.

This chain uses TRBV27 with TRBJ2-1, with 9 bases identical to TRBD1. The CDR3 has 15 residues. V lost 6 bases, J lost 8 bases, and 11 bases stayed unmatched. Germline V gene sequence: CDR1 MNHEY, CDR2 SMNVEV (reference sequence). CDR3 region: CASRVGQGFLHEQFF. The CDR3 DNA follows: TGTGCCAGCAGGGTCGGACAGGGGTTCCTCCATGAGCAGTTCTTC.

This rearrangement joins TRBV6-5 to TRBJ2-7; TRBD2 might be the D (7 bases). V was pared by 7 bases and J by 6 bases, with 19 bases between. Per germline, CDR1 MNHEY and CDR2 SVGAGI. The CDR3 totals 14 residues. The CDR3 protein is CASTRRGGPSEQYF. The CDR3 region has the DNA TGTGCCAGCACCCGGCGCGGGGGCCCGTCCGAGCAGTACTTC.

A remark on this clone: The sample holds other DNA sequences that translate to the same CDR3. V usage is TRBV18 and J usage is TRBJ1-2; D is unresolved. CDR1 is KGHSH and CDR2 is LQKENI in the germline V gene. V was clipped by 1 base and J by 8 bases, with 14 bases between them. The CDR3 runs 14 residues. This CDR3 reads CASSPLAESGGYTF. CDR3 DNA: TGTGCCAGCTCACCACTTGCGGAATCTGGAGGCTACACCTTC.

The table lists this clone with a count of one. The chain combines TRBV27 with TRBJ2-7; 7 bases match TRBD2. The CDR3 contains 15 residues. The ends lost 5 bases at V and 0 bases at J; junction bases unmatched: 7. Germline CDR1 reads MNHEY; CDR2 reads SMNVEV (reference sequence). The CDR3 here is CASSSERGSSYEQYF. The DNA of the CDR3 is TGTGCCAGCAGTAGCGAGCGGGGTAGCTCCTACGAGCAGTACTTC.